Listed below are T cell receptor beta chains from one sample, sequenced in a study of CD8 T cells in ankylosing spondylitis. Each CDR3 protein gets one entry after TCRdb re-called the 5' RACE reads with MiXCR. The repertoire holds 250,000 or so distinct CDR3 sequences, with 20% to 30% as singletons. The specimen was blood, either unsorted or a sorted T cell fraction (not recorded which). These receptors were taken from a male donor with ankylosing spondylitis or in good health (not recorded which). The CDR3 runs from the conserved cysteine through the conserved F or W. D genes are given only for firm matches. Clone size is shown for a subset of rows, as once, few, many or a class of expanded clone.

D gene	V gene	clone size	J gene	CDR3 DNA	CDR3 protein
.	TRBV20-1	many	TRBJ1-6	TGCAGTGCTAGGGGCGGGAAGGCTGGGTCACCCCTCCACTTT	CSARGGKAGSPLHF
.	TRBV12-3/TRBV12-4	.	TRBJ1-1	TGTGCCAGCAGAGGACAGATCAACACTGAAGCTTTCTTT	CASRGQINTEAFF
.	TRBV12-3/TRBV12-4	.	TRBJ1-4	TGTGCCAGCAGTTCTGTCGGGGTTGGAAGTGAAAAACTGTTTTTT	CASSSVGVGSEKLFF
.	TRBV20-1	.	TRBJ1-2	TGCAGTGCCAGCGAGACCTATAACTATGGCTACACCTTC	CSASETYNYGYTF
.	TRBV25-1	.	TRBJ2-1	TGTGCCAGCGCCTGGGGTGATGAGCAGTTCTTC	CASAWGDEQFF
TRBD2	TRBV12-3/TRBV12-4	many	TRBJ2-3	TGTGCCAGCAGTCCATCAGCGGGGAGCACAGATACGCAGTATTTT	CASSPSAGSTDTQYF
TRBD1	TRBV29-1	many	TRBJ1-2	TGCAGCTTGGACAGGGTAGATGGCTACACCTTC	CSLDRVDGYTF
TRBD1	TRBV5-5	few	TRBJ2-7	TGTGCCAGCAGCTTGGACAGGGGGAGACCCTACGAGCAGTACTTC	CASSLDRGRPYEQYF
TRBD1	TRBV3-1	few	TRBJ2-3	TGTGCCAGCAGCCAAAGGGACAGGGACACAGATACGCAGTATTTT	CASSQRDRDTDTQYF
TRBD1	TRBV5-1	.	TRBJ2-1	TGCGCCAGCAGCTCAGGGGGCAGACCGACGAGCTCCTACAATGAGCAGTTCTTC	CASSSGGRPTSSYNEQFF
.	TRBV5-6	.	TRBJ2-2	TGTGCCAGCAGCTTGCGTTTGGGTCTCGCCGGGGAGCTGTTTTTT	CASSLRLGLAGELFF
.	TRBV6-5	few	TRBJ1-1	TGTGCCAGCAGCCCGGAACCCACTGAAGCTTTCTTT	CASSPEPTEAFF
.	TRBV5-1	few	TRBJ1-1	TGCGCCAGCAGCTTGCAGGCGGAGGGTCGCACTGAAGCTTTCTTT	CASSLQAEGRTEAFF
TRBD1	TRBV20-1	.	TRBJ1-5	TGCAGTGCTAGAGTACCAGGGGGAATGAATCAGCCCCAGCATTTT	CSARVPGGMNQPQHF
.	TRBV24-1	.	TRBJ2-2	TGTGCCACCAGTGATGAAAACACCGGGGAGCTGTTTTTT	CATSDENTGELFF
.	TRBV29-1	many	TRBJ2-3	TGCAGCATCGCACAGGGCTTGACAGATACGCAGTATTTT	CSIAQGLTDTQYF
.	TRBV10-3	many	TRBJ1-5	TGTGCCATCAGTGAGGGGCAGACAGGTGCGAGTCAGCCCCAGCATTTT	CAISEGQTGASQPQHF
.	TRBV19	.	TRBJ2-2	TGTGCCACCCACCCTCGGCTAGCGAACACCGGGGAGCTGTTTTTT	CATHPRLANTGELFF
.	TRBV6-5	.	TRBJ2-3	TGTGCCAGCAGTTACAGGGGACGGCCCACAGATACGCAGTATTTT	CASSYRGRPTDTQYF
.	TRBV6-1	.	TRBJ2-3	TGTGCCAGCAGTGAATTCTCAGCGGGAGATACGCAGTATTTT	CASSEFSAGDTQYF
TRBD1	TRBV5-1	.	TRBJ1-5	TGCGCCAGCAGCATACAGGGGGGCGATCAGCCCCAGCATTTT	CASSIQGGDQPQHF
.	TRBV15	many	TRBJ1-3	TGTGCCACCAGCAGAGCTCAACCTGGAAACACCATATATTTT	CATSRAQPGNTIYF
TRBD1	TRBV18	few	TRBJ2-1	TGTGCCAGCTCACCGGACAGGGGGCGAACATATGAGCAGTTCTTC	CASSPDRGRTYEQFF
.	TRBV6-1	few	TRBJ2-3	TGTGCCAGCAGTCCCAGGGACATAAGCACAGATACGCAGTATTTT	CASSPRDISTDTQYF
TRBD1	TRBV6-5	few	TRBJ2-6	TGTGCCAGCAGTTACGGGACAGCCTTCTCTGGGGCCAACGTCCTGACTTTC	CASSYGTAFSGANVLTF
.	TRBV23-1	.	TRBJ2-7	TGCGCCAGCAGTCAGTCCATCCTGGGGACCGAATCCTACGAGCAGTACTTC	CASSQSILGTESYEQYF
.	TRBV4-2	many	TRBJ2-2	TGTGCCAGCAGCCAAGAACGGGGTACGAACACCGGGGAGCTGTTTTTT	CASSQERGTNTGELFF
.	TRBV20-1	.	TRBJ2-7	TGCAGTGCCGAGGGGGGGAGGTCCTTTAAAGGCTACGAGCAGTACTTC	CSAEGGRSFKGYEQYF
TRBD1	TRBV15	few	TRBJ2-7	TGTGCCACCAGCAGAGACCTATTAAGGGACAGGTTTGGCGAGCAGTACTTC	CATSRDLLRDRFGEQYF
.	TRBV3-1	.	TRBJ2-1	TGTGCCAGCAGCCGCGAGGGGGGGGCCTACAATGAGCAGTTCTTC	CASSREGGAYNEQFF
.	TRBV12-3/TRBV12-4	.	TRBJ2-2	TGTGCCAGCAGTAGCGCGAACACCGGGGAGCTGTTTTTT	CASSSANTGELFF
TRBD2	TRBV24-1	.	TRBJ2-3	TGTGCCACCAGTGATTTGGGGCTAGCGGAACATACGCAGTATTTT	CATSDLGLAEHTQYF
.	TRBV6-1	.	TRBJ2-1	TGTGCCACCCGACGGACAGACTACAATGAGCAGTTCTTC	CATRRTDYNEQFF
.	TRBV20-1	many	TRBJ1-2	TGCAGTGCTGAACAGGAGGTCGGCTACACCTTC	CSAEQEVGYTF
TRBD2	TRBV12-3/TRBV12-4	.	TRBJ2-1	TGTGCCAGCAGTCCACCCGCGGGGGGCCACAATGAGCAGTTCTTC	CASSPPAGGHNEQFF
.	TRBV10-3	.	TRBJ2-1	TGTGCCATCAACGAATTTCGGGTTTCCTACAATGAGCAGTTCTTC	CAINEFRVSYNEQFF
TRBD1	TRBV10-3	few	TRBJ1-1	TGTGCCATCAGTGAGTCGAAAGGACAGGGGGCTTTCTTT	CAISESKGQGAFF
TRBD1	TRBV18	.	TRBJ2-1	TGTGCCAGCTCTCCTTGGACAGGGGATGAGCAGTTCTTC	CASSPWTGDEQFF
TRBD1	TRBV20-1	few	TRBJ1-2	TGCAGTGCTAGAGCTCCGGGACAGAGGAACTATGGCTACACCTTC	CSARAPGQRNYGYTF
TRBD2	TRBV20-1	many	TRBJ2-3	TGCAGTGCTAGAACCTTCGCATTACCTAGCGGGGGGGCATCAGATACGCAGTATTTT	CSARTFALPSGGASDTQYF
.	TRBV20-1	.	TRBJ1-5	TGCAGTGCTAGGGGCCAGTTTAGGGCTAGCAATCAGCCCCAGCATTTT	CSARGQFRASNQPQHF
.	TRBV20-1	few	TRBJ1-6	TGCAGTGCCGGGACCGGGTCAACCCTCCACTTT	CSAGTGSTLHF
TRBD1	TRBV6-1	.	TRBJ2-3	TGTGCCAGCATCCAGAGACAGGGCTCAGGTACGCAGTATTTT	CASIQRQGSGTQYF
.	TRBV20-1	.	TRBJ2-4	TGCAGTGCTAGGGATGTCAGGGGAGCCAAAAACATTCAGTACTTC	CSARDVRGAKNIQYF
.	TRBV12-3/TRBV12-4	.	TRBJ2-5	TGTGCCAGCAGTTTTCGCCTTGGGACCCAGTACTTC	CASSFRLGTQYF
TRBD2	TRBV7-2	.	TRBJ2-3	TGTGCCAGCAGCTTACCACTAGCGGGGTCAGATACGCAGTATTTT	CASSLPLAGSDTQYF
TRBD2	TRBV20-1	.	TRBJ2-1	TGCAGTGCTAGAGCCCCAGCGGGGGGAGGCCATACCAATGAGCAGTTCTTC	CSARAPAGGGHTNEQFF
.	TRBV7-3	.	TRBJ2-3	TGTGCCAGCAGCTTAACGGGGGGCGAGAACACAGATACGCAGTATTTT	CASSLTGGENTDTQYF
.	TRBV20-1	few	TRBJ2-3	TGCAGTGCTAGTCTTTTAGGGGGTAGCACAGATACGCAGTATTTT	CSASLLGGSTDTQYF
TRBD2	TRBV9	many	TRBJ2-3	TGTGCCAGCAGCGTAGGGCCGGGGGGGCCCATGGATACGCAGTATTTT	CASSVGPGGPMDTQYF